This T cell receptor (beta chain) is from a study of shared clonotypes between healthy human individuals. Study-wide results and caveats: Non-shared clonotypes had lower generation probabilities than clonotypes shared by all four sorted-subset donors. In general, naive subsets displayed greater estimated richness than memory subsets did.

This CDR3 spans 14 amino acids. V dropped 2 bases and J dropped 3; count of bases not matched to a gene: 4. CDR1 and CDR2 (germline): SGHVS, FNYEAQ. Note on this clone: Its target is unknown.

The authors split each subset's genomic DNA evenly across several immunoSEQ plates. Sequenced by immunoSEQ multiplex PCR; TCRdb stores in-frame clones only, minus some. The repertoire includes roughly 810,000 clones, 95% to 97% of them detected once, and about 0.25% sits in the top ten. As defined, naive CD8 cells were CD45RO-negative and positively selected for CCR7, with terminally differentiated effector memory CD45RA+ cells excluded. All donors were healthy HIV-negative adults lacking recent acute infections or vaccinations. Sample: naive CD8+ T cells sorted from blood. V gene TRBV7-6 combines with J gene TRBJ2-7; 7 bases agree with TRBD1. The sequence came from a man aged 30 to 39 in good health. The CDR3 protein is CASSLWGQNYEQYF. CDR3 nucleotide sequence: TGTGCCAGCAGCTTATGGGGACAGAACTACGAGCAGTACTTC.